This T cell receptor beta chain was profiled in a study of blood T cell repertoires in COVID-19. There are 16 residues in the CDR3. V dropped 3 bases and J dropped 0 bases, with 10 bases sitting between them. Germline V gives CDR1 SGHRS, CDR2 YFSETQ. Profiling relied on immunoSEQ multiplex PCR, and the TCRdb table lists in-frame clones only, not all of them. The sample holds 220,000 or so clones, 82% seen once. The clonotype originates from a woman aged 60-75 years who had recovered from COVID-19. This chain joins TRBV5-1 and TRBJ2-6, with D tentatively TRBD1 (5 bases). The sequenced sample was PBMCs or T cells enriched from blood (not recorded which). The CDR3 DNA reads TGCGCCAGCAGCTCAACCAGGGTCTCTGGGGCCAACGTCCTGACTTTC. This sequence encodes CASSSTRVSGANVLTF. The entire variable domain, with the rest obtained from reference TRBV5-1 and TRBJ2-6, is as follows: KAGVTQTPRYLIKTRGQQVTLSCSPISGHRSVSWYQQTPGQGLQFLFEYFSETQRNKGNFPGRFSGRQFSNSRSEMNVSTLELGDSALYLCASSSTRVSGANVLTFGAGSRLTVL.